The rows below give T cell receptor beta chains drawn from one sample of a study of T cell repertoires in cytomegalovirus infection. TCRdb passed the reads through MiXCR, listing each CDR3 protein once. The sample has around 280,000 distinct CDR3 sequences; around 13% are singletons. Sequencing input: PBMCs. The receptors here all came from a human donor in good health (CMV status not recorded). Some clones in this sample may be carry-over from other donors' samples. Both conserved end residues are part of each CDR3. The order of the fields is J gene, V gene, D gene, clone size, CDR3 DNA, CDR3 protein. The D gene is left open where the match is weak. A row's size may be missing; if present it is once, few, many or a size class.

J gene: TRBJ2-5
V gene: TRBV29-1
D gene: .
clone size: many
CDR3 DNA: TGCAGCGTTGCTAGACGAGGAGAGACCCAGTACTTC
CDR3 protein: CSVARRGETQYF

J gene: TRBJ2-5
V gene: TRBV10-3
D gene: TRBD1
clone size: many
CDR3 DNA: TGTGCCATCAGTGAGTCGACAGGGGGTTATCAAGAGACCCAGTACTTC
CDR3 protein: CAISESTGGYQETQYF

J gene: TRBJ2-1
V gene: TRBV7-9
D gene: TRBD1
clone size: many
CDR3 DNA: TGTGCCAGCAGCTTCCTACCGGGACAGGGCTCCTACAATGAGCAGTTCTTC
CDR3 protein: CASSFLPGQGSYNEQFF

J gene: TRBJ1-1
V gene: TRBV20-1
D gene: .
clone size: few
CDR3 DNA: TGCAGTGCTAGACAAATGACAGGAGTGAACACTGAAGCTTTCTTT
CDR3 protein: CSARQMTGVNTEAFF

J gene: TRBJ1-2
V gene: TRBV7-2
D gene: .
clone size: many
CDR3 DNA: TGTGCCAGCAAAGGGCAGCACTATGGCTACACCTTC
CDR3 protein: CASKGQHYGYTF

J gene: TRBJ1-5
V gene: TRBV5-1
D gene: TRBD1
clone size: few
CDR3 DNA: TGCGCCAGCAGCTTGACAGGGGGCACTCAGCCCCAGCATTTT
CDR3 protein: CASSLTGGTQPQHF

J gene: TRBJ2-7
V gene: TRBV2
D gene: TRBD2
clone size: few
CDR3 DNA: TGTGCCAGCAGTGTACCTATAGCGGGAGGCGGCGACGAGCAGTACTTC
CDR3 protein: CASSVPIAGGGDEQYF

J gene: TRBJ2-1
V gene: TRBV25-1
D gene: .
clone size: many
CDR3 DNA: TGTGCCAGCAGTGGAAAGCAGGGAAATGAGCAGTTCTTC
CDR3 protein: CASSGKQGNEQFF

J gene: TRBJ2-2
V gene: TRBV25-1
D gene: .
clone size: .
CDR3 DNA: TGTGCCAGCAGTGAATTGGGGTCGGGGACCGGGGAGCTGTTTTTT
CDR3 protein: CASSELGSGTGELFF

J gene: TRBJ1-2
V gene: TRBV7-8
D gene: .
clone size: many
CDR3 DNA: TGTGCCAGCAGCTTAGACAGGAGTACTGGCTACACCTTC
CDR3 protein: CASSLDRSTGYTF

J gene: TRBJ2-3
V gene: TRBV20-1
D gene: TRBD2
clone size: few
CDR3 DNA: TGCAGTGTAGGGAGGGCGGGTGGCACAGATACGCAGTATTTT
CDR3 protein: CSVGRAGGTDTQYF

J gene: TRBJ2-3
V gene: TRBV7-2
D gene: .
clone size: many
CDR3 DNA: TGTGCCAGCAGAACCGACCCTTCTAGATGGACGCAGTATTTT
CDR3 protein: CASRTDPSRWTQYF

J gene: TRBJ2-6
V gene: TRBV7-9
D gene: TRBD1
clone size: .
CDR3 DNA: TGTGCCAGCAGCGAATCAGGGGGCGGCGGGGCCAACGTCCTGACTTTC
CDR3 protein: CASSESGGGGANVLTF

J gene: TRBJ2-3
V gene: TRBV28
D gene: .
clone size: few
CDR3 DNA: TGTGCCAGCAGTTCCCCCGCGACAGATACGCAGTATTTT
CDR3 protein: CASSSPATDTQYF

J gene: TRBJ2-1
V gene: TRBV7-6
D gene: .
clone size: many
CDR3 DNA: TGTGCCAGCAGCTCTAGACGGGACTTGCGGGGAATCAATGAGCAGTTCTTC
CDR3 protein: CASSSRRDLRGINEQFF

J gene: TRBJ2-2
V gene: TRBV7-3
D gene: .
clone size: many
CDR3 DNA: TGTGCCAGCAGCCAAACAACTAGCCTGGCCGGGGAGCTGTTTTTT
CDR3 protein: CASSQTTSLAGELFF

J gene: TRBJ2-1
V gene: TRBV6-5
D gene: .
clone size: .
CDR3 DNA: TGTGCCAGCAGTCAACCATTGACAGGCCAGAAAAACAATGAGCAGTTCTTC
CDR3 protein: CASSQPLTGQKNNEQFF

J gene: TRBJ2-1
V gene: TRBV15
D gene: TRBD2
clone size: many
CDR3 DNA: TGTGCCACCAGCAGAGTTAGCGGGAGCGCTTACAATGAGCAGTTCTTC
CDR3 protein: CATSRVSGSAYNEQFF

J gene: TRBJ1-5
V gene: TRBV29-1
D gene: TRBD1
clone size: many
CDR3 DNA: TGCAGCGTTGGACAGGGAAGAGATCAGCCCCAGCATTTT
CDR3 protein: CSVGQGRDQPQHF

J gene: TRBJ2-1
V gene: TRBV7-2
D gene: .
clone size: many
CDR3 DNA: TGTGCCAGCAGCTACAGGACCCTCTACAATGAGCAGTTCTTC
CDR3 protein: CASSYRTLYNEQFF

J gene: TRBJ1-5
V gene: TRBV7-8
D gene: TRBD1
clone size: many
CDR3 DNA: TGTGCCAGCAGTCCAGGGGGCAGGGACCAGCCCCAGCATTTT
CDR3 protein: CASSPGGRDQPQHF

J gene: TRBJ2-5
V gene: TRBV29-1
D gene: TRBD1
clone size: .
CDR3 DNA: TGCAGCGTTGAGACAGGGGGCAAATCGGAGACCCAGTACTTC
CDR3 protein: CSVETGGKSETQYF

J gene: TRBJ2-3
V gene: TRBV6-1
D gene: .
clone size: many
CDR3 DNA: TGTGCCAGCAGTCAACAGATAATCCCCACAGATACGCAGTATTTT
CDR3 protein: CASSQQIIPTDTQYF

J gene: TRBJ2-3
V gene: TRBV10-3
D gene: TRBD1
clone size: few
CDR3 DNA: TGTGCCATCAGACCCGGGACAGGGGAAGATACGCAGTATTTT
CDR3 protein: CAIRPGTGEDTQYF

J gene: TRBJ2-7
V gene: TRBV27
D gene: .
clone size: many
CDR3 DNA: TGTGCCAGCAGTTTAAACCTCCGGGGCCTGGAGCAGTACTTC
CDR3 protein: CASSLNLRGLEQYF

J gene: TRBJ1-1
V gene: TRBV2
D gene: .
clone size: .
CDR3 DNA: TGTGCCAGCAGTGAATTGGGGGTGCTAGGCACTGAAGCTTTCTTT
CDR3 protein: CASSELGVLGTEAFF

J gene: TRBJ1-5
V gene: TRBV19
D gene: .
clone size: .
CDR3 DNA: TGTGCCAGTAGTGACCCGGTTAACAATCAGCCCCAGCATTTT
CDR3 protein: CASSDPVNNQPQHF